This entry lists 20 T cell receptor beta chains sequenced from one sample in a study of blood T cell repertoires in COVID-19. The data were produced by immunoSEQ multiplex PCR, yet TCRdb's version contains in-frame clones alone and is incomplete. Of some 160,000 clones in the sample, roughly four fifths are singletons; the top ten hold roughly 10%. The specimen sequenced was peripheral blood. The receptor set was obtained from a man in his 70s with active or convalescent COVID-19.

The chain employs TRBV18 and TRBJ2-3, with 8 positions matching TRBD1. The CDR3 sequence is 14 residues long. V lost 4 bases and J lost 5; bases outside the gene matches: 5. Germline V gene data show CDR1 as KGHSH and CDR2 as LQKENI. The CDR3 DNA is TGTGCCAGCTCACGGAACAGGGGGGAAGATACGCAGTATTTT. It encodes CASSRNRGEDTQYF.

This clone was seen only once. The chain is built from TRBV2 and TRBJ1-6, with 7 bases that match TRBD1. From germline, CDR1 is SNHLY and CDR2 FYNNEI. V lost 5 bases and J lost 10; bases outside the gene matches: 5. The CDR3 loop spans 13 amino acids. The CDR3 nucleotides read TGTGCCAGCAGTAGGACAGGCAGATCACCCCTCCACTTT. This gives the protein CASSRTGRSPLHF.

The chain joins TRBV27 to TRBJ2-7, with D perhaps TRBD1 (6 bases). The CDR3 has 17 amino acids. Germline-derived CDR1 and CDR2 are MNHEY and SMNVEV (reference sequence). The germline V and J ends were trimmed by 0 bases and 6 bases, with 21 bases remaining between them. This chain's CDR3 is CASSLSNRAIQPAEQYF. CDR3 nucleotide sequence: TGTGCCAGCAGTTTATCGAACAGGGCAATTCAGCCGGCCGAGCAGTACTTC.

The V gene is TRBV6-5, the J gene TRBJ1-3, with D perhaps TRBD1 (6 bases). The CDR3 runs to 15 residues. V was shortened by 6 bases and J by 3 bases, with 15 bases between the two germline ends. The germline V gene has CDR1 MNHEY and CDR2 SVGAGI. This CDR3 is CASSLQGFGGNTIYF. The CDR3 DNA reads TGTGCCAGCAGCCTCCAGGGGTTTGGTGGAAACACCATATATTTT.

The gene calls are TRBV10-3 and TRBJ2-5; a possible D gene is TRBD2 (5 bases). This CDR3 region has 16 residues. CDR1 ENHRY and CDR2 SYGVKD come from the germline V gene. Trimming stripped 4 bases from V and 5 bases from J, with 20 bases between. CDR3 sequence reads: CAISVEGGRTSETQYF. CDR3 DNA sequence: TGTGCCATCAGTGTAGAAGGAGGCCGAACGTCGGAGACCCAGTACTTC.

The sample holds a few counts of this clone. The J gene is TRBJ1-1, the V gene TRBV6-5, with D tentatively TRBD1 (6 bases). The CDR3 contains 13 residues. Per the germline V gene, CDR1 is MNHEY and CDR2 is SVGAGI. Trimming removed 2 bases at V and 8 bases at J, with 12 bases between. CDR3 in amino acids: CASSYTGGSEAFF. The CDR3 region has the DNA TGTGCCAGCAGTTACACGGGGGGCTCAGAAGCTTTCTTT.

This sequence joins TRBV7-2 and TRBJ1-1, with D tentatively TRBD1 (5 bases). CDR1 is SGHTA and CDR2 is FQGNSA in the germline V gene. V lost 1 base and J 3 bases, leaving 12 bases between the germline ends. This CDR3 has 15 residues. The CDR3 sequence: CASSLVWGSDTEAFF. The CDR3 DNA reads as TGTGCCAGCAGCTTAGTTTGGGGCTCGGACACTGAAGCTTTCTTT.

V is TRBV6-1 and J is TRBJ2-5; TRBD1 matches at 11 bases. The CDR3 has 17 amino acids. Germline CDR1 and CDR2: MNHNS and SASEGT. J lost 4 bases, V lost 4 bases, and 11 bases had no gene match. CDR3 nucleotides: TGTGCCAGCAGTGCAGGACAGGGGGCTCAGGGGCGAGAGACCCAGTACTTC. It translates to CASSAGQGAQGRETQYF.

This chain joins TRBV9 and TRBJ2-2; D is perhaps TRBD2 (7 bases). V gave up 1 base and J gave up 2 bases, with 12 bases separating them. In germline, CDR1 is SGDLS, CDR2 YYNGEE. This CDR3 region has 16 residues. As DNA, the CDR3 is TGTGCCAGCAGCGTAAGGGGGGGCCTAAACACCGGGGAGCTGTTTTTT. Translating gives CASSVRGGLNTGELFF.

The gene calls are TRBV6-2 or TRBV6-3 and TRBJ2-2; maybe TRBD2 (6 bases). V was cut by 6 bases and J by 2 bases, with 10 bases left in between. The CDR3 is made up of 14 amino acids. In germline, CDR1 is MNHEY, CDR2 SVGEGT. Here the CDR3 reads CASSPGLNTGELFF. CDR3 nucleotides: TGTGCCAGCAGCCCGGGACTCAACACCGGGGAGCTGTTTTTT.

The CDR3 bases are TGCGCCAGCAGCTTGGACCCTCCACAGGATAAGGAGCAGTTCTTC. Protein: CASSLDPPQDKEQFF. The chain recombines TRBV5-1 with TRBJ2-1; perhaps TRBD1 as D (5 bases). This CDR3 is 15 amino acids long. Germline V lookup: CDR1 SGHRS, CDR2 YFSETQ. V gave up 0 bases and J gave up 10 bases, with 17 bases separating them.

In DNA form, the CDR3 reads TGTGCCATCAGTGAGTCCCCCGGTTCCGAACGGGGAGAGACCCAGTACTTC. Translation gives CAISESPGSERGETQYF. This rearrangement joins TRBV10-3 to TRBJ2-5; tentatively, D is TRBD2 (5 bases). The V gene lost 0 bases and the J gene lost 4 bases, with 18 bases spanning the gap. This CDR3 has 17 amino acids. CDR1 is ENHRY, CDR2 SYGVKD, per germline.

The sample holds a few counts of this clone. The chain employs TRBV4-3 and TRBJ2-1; 11 bases match TRBD2. CDR1 is LGHNA, CDR2 YSLEER, per germline. Losses at the gene ends were 1 base for V and 8 bases for J; bases not matched to a gene: 13. The CDR3 loop spans 18 amino acids. CDR3: CASSQGGISGGAGYEQFF. The CDR3 nucleotides read TGCGCCAGCAGCCAAGGTGGGATTAGCGGGGGGGCGGGCTATGAGCAGTTCTTC.

This clone was counted only a few times. The rearrangement uses TRBV6-4 and TRBJ1-2; 8 bases are a match to TRBD1. After removal of 6 bases from V and 4 bases from J, the junction contained 7 bases not matched to a gene. CDR3 length: 14 amino acids. Germline CDR1 is MRHNA and CDR2 is SNTAGT. The CDR3 DNA reads TGTGCCAGCAGACAGACAGGGGAGGGCTATGGCTACACCTTC. Translated: CASRQTGEGYGYTF.

This clone has only one observation. The genes are TRBV2 and TRBJ1-1; tentatively, D is TRBD1 (6 bases). The CDR3 has 13 amino acids. Trimming took off 6 bases at V and 1 base at J, with 9 bases between the two ends. Germline CDR1 and CDR2: SNHLY and FYNNEI. The CDR3 bases are TGTGCCAGCAGCGGACAGCCGAACACTGAAGCTTTCTTT. Its protein product is CASSGQPNTEAFF. The whole variable domain, remainder taken from reference TRBV2 and TRBJ1-1, is EPEVTQTPSHQVTQMGQEVILRCVPISNHLYFYWYRQILGQKVEFLVSFYNNEISEKSEIFDDQFSVERPDGSNFTLKIRSTKLEDSAMYFCASSGQPNTEAFFGQGTRLTVV.

This clone came up once. The chain combines TRBV7-9 with TRBJ2-1; 8 bases match TRBD1. This CDR3 is 17 amino acids long. Germline loops: CDR1 SEHNR, CDR2 FQNEAQ (reference sequence). Losses at the gene ends were 3 bases for V and 7 bases for J; bases not matched to a gene: 14. The CDR3: CASSFDQGRGLVNEQFF. The CDR3 nucleotides are TGTGCCAGCAGCTTTGACCAGGGCAGGGGGCTTGTAAATGAGCAGTTCTTC.

This clone was observed a single time. This chain connects TRBV7-2 to TRBJ2-7; D possibly corresponds to TRBD1 (5 bases). The CDR3 spans 14 residues. The V gene's germline CDR1 is SGHTA and CDR2 FQGNSA. V was cut by 3 bases and J by 3 bases, with 12 bases left in between. The CDR3 coding sequence is TGTGCCAGCAGCTTCCAGGACACTTTCTACGAGCAGTACTTC. It translates to CASSFQDTFYEQYF.

This clone is a singleton in its sample. The rearrangement uses TRBV6-1 and TRBJ1-5; TRBD1 aligns across 7 bases. CDR3 length: 18 amino acids. Per germline, CDR1 MNHNS and CDR2 SASEGT. V lost 4 bases, J lost 2 bases, and 14 bases stayed unmatched. CDR3 DNA sequence: TGTGCCAGCAGTGCTTCGGGACAGAAGGTTTTGGGCAATCAGCCCCAGCATTTT. Amino acid sequence: CASSASGQKVLGNQPQHF.

This rearrangement joins TRBV7-9 to TRBJ2-5; 12 bases line up with TRBD2. Germline V gene sequence: CDR1 SEHNR, CDR2 FQNEAQ (reference sequence). CDR3 length: 15 amino acids. The V gene end was trimmed by 5 bases and the J gene end by 1 base; junction bases not matched to a gene: 2. CDR3 DNA: TGTGCCAGCAGCCAACTAGCGGGGGGCCAAGAGACCCAGTACTTC. Its translation is CASSQLAGGQETQYF. Together with reference TRBV7-9 and TRBJ2-5, the CDR3 gives the full variable domain: DTGVSQNPRHKITKRGQNVTFRCDPISEHNRLYWYRQTLGQGPEFLTYFQNEAQLEKSRLLSDRFSAERPKGSFSTLEIQRTEQGDSAMYLCASSQLAGGQETQYFGPGTRLLVL.

A word on this clone: This sample also contains other DNA sequences that code for the same CDR3. This chain joins TRBV18 and TRBJ2-7; 8 positions agree with TRBD1. V shed 5 bases, J shed 3 bases, and the junction held 3 bases outside the gene matches. Germline CDR1 and CDR2: KGHSH and LQKENI. The CDR3 spans 13 residues. CDR3 DNA: TGTGCCAGCTCAACTACAGGGGGCTACGAGCAGTACTTC. It encodes CASSTTGGYEQYF.